The rows below give T cell receptor beta chains drawn from one sample of a study of T cell repertoires in aging, cancer and after chemotherapy. TCRdb fed the multiplex PCR reads into MiXCR, producing one record per CDR3 protein. This table holds 8,500 to 10,000 distinct CDR3 sequences, 33% found once. Source material: blood. The source is a human donor in good health. The donor label of this sample is uncertain. CDR3s include the opening cysteine and the closing phenylalanine or tryptophan.

V	J	CDR3
TRBV19	TRBJ2-5	CASSIDGEETQYF
TRBV27	TRBJ2-1	CASSHPWTGAYNEQFF
TRBV10-3	TRBJ2-1	CAISESRNSYNEQFF
TRBV27	TRBJ2-3	CASKRTGGTDTQYF
TRBV20-1	TRBJ2-1	CSALGGSNEQFF
TRBV19	TRBJ1-1	CASSIRGGTEAFF
TRBV13	TRBJ1-2	CASSPRTGDYGYTF
TRBV12-3/TRBV12-4	TRBJ2-5	CASRLNHGVGETQYF
TRBV12-3/TRBV12-4	TRBJ2-1	CASASSYNEQFF
TRBV27	TRBJ2-7	CASSLVGLAGGEQYF
TRBV5-4	TRBJ2-7	CASSHANREQYF
TRBV29-1	TRBJ2-2	CSVETGKLATGELFF
TRBV5-5	TRBJ2-3	CASSLYGSGGTDTQYF
TRBV5-6	TRBJ2-1	CASSSINTLGAGEQFF
TRBV5-5	TRBJ1-2	CASSFSGGSEGYTF
TRBV29-1	TRBJ2-5	CSVSGGVGETQYF
TRBV12-3/TRBV12-4	TRBJ1-3	CAYGGRTSSGNTIYF
TRBV5-1	TRBJ2-2	CASSADRGDTGELFF
TRBV29-1	TRBJ2-5	CSVRGKQGALRQETQYF
TRBV15	TRBJ2-5	CATSRDWPSGGAWRETQYF
TRBV20-1	TRBJ1-2	CSAGGGSNNYGYTF
TRBV27	TRBJ1-4	CASSKREPSTNEKLFF
TRBV24-1	TRBJ2-5	CATSDLAQETQYF
TRBV6-5	TRBJ1-6	CASSPGGTYNSPLHF
TRBV6-6	TRBJ1-5	CASKKRGGQGADQPQHF
TRBV24-1	TRBJ2-3	CATSELKPGVADTQYF
TRBV6-5	TRBJ2-5	CASSDGARETQYF
TRBV6-5	TRBJ1-4	CASMTANQLFF
TRBV13	TRBJ2-5	CASSSTRGGTMAQYF
TRBV6-5	TRBJ2-5	CASSSSGETQYF
TRBV7-2	TRBJ2-1	CASSSRGGSYNEQFF
TRBV29-1	TRBJ2-3	CSARTGMSTDTQYF
TRBV5-4	TRBJ2-3	CASGGRADRADTQYF
TRBV6-5	TRBJ1-2	CASSYDGRGGGYTF
TRBV27	TRBJ1-1	CASSHGGAVEAFF
TRBV19	TRBJ2-7	CAGSPGTFPSEQYF
TRBV19	TRBJ1-1	CASSPEQGATEAFF
TRBV20-1	TRBJ2-3	CSAGGGLAGGPTDTQYF
TRBV18	TRBJ1-1	CASSEGLDTEAFF
TRBV5-6	TRBJ2-7	CASSLFSGYEQYF
TRBV7-7	TRBJ2-2	CASSATSGGAGELFF
TRBV20-1	TRBJ2-1	CSARDRGTSGGERNNEQFF
TRBV30	TRBJ2-2	CAWSIGVGTGELFF
TRBV6-2/TRBV6-3	TRBJ1-1	CASSTEPNTEAFF
TRBV13	TRBJ2-5	CASSPGRRQETQYF
TRBV12-3/TRBV12-4	TRBJ2-2	CASSLASGGTYTGELFF
TRBV18	TRBJ1-2	CASSPLTGGRSGYTF